The 2 T cell receptor beta chains presented below share a single source sample, sequenced in a study of shared clonotypes between healthy human individuals. Sequenced by immunoSEQ multiplex PCR; TCRdb stores in-frame clones only, minus some. The repertoire holds 1.4 million or so clones, with 98% as singletons. The source material was naive CD4+ T cells sorted from blood. Subset defined: CD45RA+ positively selected. These receptors all stem from a man under 40 in good health.

The chain links TRBV2 to TRBJ2-7; 13 nucleotides align to TRBD2. V shed 6 bases and J 0 bases; nucleotides not matched to a gene: 8. Germline V gives CDR1 SNHLY, CDR2 FYNNEI. This CDR3 is 17 amino acids long. The CDR3 here is CASSEGLAGPSSYEQYF. For the CDR3, the DNA is TGTGCCAGCAGCGAGGGACTAGCGGGACCGAGCTCCTACGAGCAGTACTTC.

The chain links TRBV5-1 to TRBJ2-5; a possible D gene is TRBD1 (5 bases). Trimming took off 1 base at V and 2 bases at J, with 9 bases between the two ends. This CDR3 region has 14 residues. CDR1 and CDR2 from the germline V gene are SGHRS and YFSETQ. CDR3 region: CASSLKQAQETQYF. The CDR3 DNA sequence: TGCGCCAGCAGCTTGAAACAGGCGCAAGAGACCCAGTACTTC.